The clone carrying this T cell receptor beta chain was detected only once. Its antigen is unknown. This specimen comes from a study of T cell responses to AZD1222 COVID-19 vaccine. Overall study results and limits: Baseline seropositives among AZD1222 recipients totaled only six. Following two doses of AZD1222, Spike-specific TCR breadth and depth rose.

Profiling relied on immunoSEQ multiplex PCR, and the TCRdb table lists in-frame clones only, not all of them. Of 120,000 to 150,000 clones in the sample, roughly 89% were seen once. This receptor was identified in an adult who received the AZD1222 COVID-19 vaccine. This material consisted of peripheral blood, taken 28 days after the second AZD1222 dose.

CDR3 sequence: CASSGGAGGTQYF. The CDR3 nucleotides read TGCGCCAGCAGTGGGGGGGCAGGGGGTACGCAGTATTTT. The chain has TRBV10-2 and TRBJ2-3; D perhaps matches TRBD1 (7 bases). There are 13 residues in the CDR3. Trimming stripped 4 bases from V and 8 bases from J, with 13 bases between. Germline CDR1 reads WSHSY; CDR2 reads SAAADI.